These 2 T cell receptor beta chains were all obtained from the same sample, sequenced in a study of molecular identifiers for immune sequencing clone quantification. TCRdb re-derived calls from the PCR reads in MiXCR, one entry per CDR3 protein. The sample carries 88,000 or so distinct CDR3 sequences, 21% recorded once. The specimen sequenced was naive CD8+ T cells from blood, with Jurkat cell RNA spiked in. Subset indicated: FACS-sorted CD8+CD4-CCR7+CD45RA+ naive T cells. The origin of the receptors is a human donor in good health. Some libraries in this study had Jurkat cell RNA spiked in.

This clonotype was observed many times. This chain uses TRBV7-9 with TRBJ1-1; perhaps TRBD1 as D (5 bases). Germline lookup yields CDR1 SEHNR and CDR2 FQNEAQ (reference sequence). The CDR3 runs 15 residues. The V and J ends lost 1 base and 0 bases respectively, with 9 bases between them. This CDR3 is CASSLVGHVNTEAFF. CDR3 sequence (DNA): TGTGCCAGCAGCTTAGTTGGACATGTGAACACTGAAGCTTTCTTT.

This clonotype was seen repeatedly, ten times or more. The J gene is TRBJ1-3, the V gene TRBV7-9; 9 nucleotides align to TRBD1. Germline V gene lookup returns CDR1 SEHNR and CDR2 FQNEAQ (reference sequence). The CDR3 consists of 14 residues. J was trimmed by 4 bases and V by 5 bases; bases with no gene match: 3. The CDR3 sequence: CASSPGQGGNTIYF. Written as DNA, the CDR3 is TGTGCCAGCAGCCCGGGACAGGGAGGAAACACCATATATTTT.